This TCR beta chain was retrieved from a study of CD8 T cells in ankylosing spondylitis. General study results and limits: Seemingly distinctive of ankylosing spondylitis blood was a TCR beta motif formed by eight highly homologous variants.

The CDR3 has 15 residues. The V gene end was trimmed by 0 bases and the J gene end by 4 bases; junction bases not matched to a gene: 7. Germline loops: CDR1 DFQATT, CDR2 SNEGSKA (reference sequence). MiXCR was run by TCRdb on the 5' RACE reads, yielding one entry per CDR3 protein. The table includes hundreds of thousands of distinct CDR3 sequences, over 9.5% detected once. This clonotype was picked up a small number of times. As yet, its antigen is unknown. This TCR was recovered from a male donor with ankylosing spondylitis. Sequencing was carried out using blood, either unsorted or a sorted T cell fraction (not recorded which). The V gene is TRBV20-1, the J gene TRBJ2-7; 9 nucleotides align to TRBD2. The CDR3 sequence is CSARDFSGRGYEQYF. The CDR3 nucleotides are TGCAGTGCTAGAGATTTTAGCGGGAGAGGTTACGAGCAGTACTTC.